This T cell receptor (beta chain) was profiled in a study of cytomegalovirus exposure and HLA in healthy donors. Study-wide context: As released early, the data held 70 million to 95 million unique TCRs from HLA-typed donors.

Of note for this clone: Its antigen is unidentified.

Vbeta (60) and Jbeta (13) primers were used in the PCR. Sequenced by immunoSEQ multiplex PCR; TCRdb stores in-frame clones only, minus some. The table includes about 170,000 clones, 80% to 85% detected once. Study-level findings and limits: Presence/absence analyses took donor sequencing depth as roughly uniform. From TCR beta sequences, most subjects' HLA-A and HLA-B alleles were reportedly predicted accurately. In vitro assays verified that a few CMV-associated chains recognized CMV antigens specifically.

The CDR3 contains 14 residues. Looked up from germline, CDR1 is SGHVS and CDR2 is FQNEAQ. V lost 5 bases, J lost 3 bases, and 14 bases lay in between. This receptor was taken from a male donor in good health and CMV-seronegative. The source material was PBMCs. The V gene is TRBV7-8, the J gene TRBJ2-7, with a weak D call TRBD2 (6 bases). CDR3 DNA: TGTGCCAGCAGCCTGGGGGGATCTTACTACGAGCAGTACTTC. This encodes CASSLGGSYYEQYF.